This T cell receptor beta chain came from a study of Graves' ophthalmopathy and Graves' hyperthyroidism (dated by TCRdb to the late 2010s). Turning to the overall study: Stable hyperthyroidism was defined as no progression to ophthalmopathy within 18 months of follow-up. The study used TCR beta repertoire signatures to distinguish Graves' ophthalmopathy from Graves' hyperthyroidism and to predict progression to ophthalmopathy. In total, around 140 blood samples were TCR-sequenced: under 45 ophthalmopathy, some 75 hyperthyroidism and about 17 hyperthyroidism-to-ophthalmopathy patients. To explore V-J signatures that distinguish ophthalmopathy from hyperthyroidism, a discovery set of about a hundred patients was enrolled, made up of 43 with ophthalmopathy and fewer than 60 with stable hyperthyroidism. An independent validation cohort was composed of 18 to 20 hyperthyroidism patients and around 16 patients who later progressed from hyperthyroidism to ophthalmopathy. T-cell repertoires of thyroid tissue and blood were compared in 5 or 6 hyperthyroidism patients. After sampling, hyperthyroidism patients received methimazole starting at 30 mg daily, and ophthalmopathy patients received high-dose intravenous methylprednisolone. Study-level results and caveats: No statistical method was used to set the sample size in advance, and the investigators knew which group each participant was assigned to. In cross-validation, the 13-signature model distinguished ophthalmopathy from stable hyperthyroidism with roughly 90% sensitivity and 81% to 83% specificity, and in the test set the corresponding values were approximately 80% and 75%. In validation, the model predicted ophthalmopathy progression with about 71% sensitivity and roughly 72% specificity; eleven to twelve predicted patients were CT-confirmed with GO in a median of about 6.2 months. Among expanded thyroid clonotypes with frequency above 0.001, most also showed up in blood, which suggests that blood repertoires may reflect the thyroid immune response.

Hyperthyroidism patients were newly diagnosed, with disease duration under 2 months, and aged 18 to 65 years. Anyone with other autoimmune diseases, uncontrolled infections, pregnancy or lactation was excluded from the study. Clinical symptoms, serum thyroxine, TRAb, thyroid ultrasound and orbital computed tomography formed the basis of the diagnosis. Total RNA was extracted with Trizol reagent and quality-checked on an Agilent 2100 Bioanalyzer. For repertoire sequencing, the TCR beta CDR3 regions were amplified from RNA transcripts. The first round was an RT-PCR using HTBI primers with the Qiagen OneStep RT-PCR kit, and this first round was followed by a second-round multiplex PCR, then size selection and purification. Libraries were sequenced paired-end with 100 bp reads on an Illumina HiSeq2000. As for how the authors treated the data: Reads were processed with SOAPnuke, discarding reads with adapters, uncalled bases, mean Phred below 15, or no exact constant-primer or identifier match. COPE v1.2.5 was used to merge the high-quality paired reads. Each unique nucleotide sequence was treated as a clonotype, and MiTCR v1.1 was used to align the clonotypes to the IMGT TRB V, D and J references. The analysis was limited to V-J combinations with a frequency above 0.0001, which together covered 99.2% of repertoires. A TCR clonal expansion and chaos score per V-J combination was defined as the ratio of F50 clonal expansion to chaos observed in the TCRdist matrix. Welch's t-statistics and random forest were used to reduce features to 13 V-J combinations, which were fed into a naive Bayes classifier. Thyroid-blood repertoire similarity was quantified with the Morisita-Horn index. TCRdb reprocessed the public reads (quality trimming at Q25 with fastp, clone calling with MiXCR) and kept in-frame beta chains. Rows matching on CDR3 protein sequence are summarized as one entry with the most common DNA and genes. TCRdb's processing, not the study's, gives the V and J calls here. Within this sample are about 1.1 million distinct CDR3 sequences, with around a third of them counted one time only. The top ten constitute approximately 12% of the sample.

V is cut by 1 base and J by 7 bases, and the space between the germline ends is 7 bases. Including cysteine and phenylalanine, the CDR3 has 12 amino acids. The kept DNA is CDR3 alone, 36 bases in frame from the first base. According to the germline V gene, CDR1 reads MNHEY and CDR2 reads SVGAGI. In this sample, this clonotype turned up many times. The target of this receptor is not known. No base qualities exist here, and no much larger clone lies one base off it. The rearranged chain carries TRBV6-5 and TRBJ1-1; D gene: possibly TRBD1, on 6 matching bases. What was sequenced was peripheral blood or thyroid tissue (not recorded which). This TCR came from an adult man with Graves' hyperthyroidism. The DNA is TGTGCCAGCAGTTACTTGACAGGTGAAGCTTTCTTT. This encodes CASSYLTGEAFF.